This TCR beta chain was retrieved from a study of blood T cells in healthy people across ages (dated by TCRdb to the mid-2010s). In the study overall: Template switching captured roughly one uniquely barcoded TCR beta cDNA molecule per two T cells in model experiments. Age-related changes in TCR beta repertoire diversity were measured in the study by deep sequencing normalized with unique cDNA molecular identifiers. Four age groups were formed from the donors: young (average 16 years), middle-aged (more than 35), aged (more than 55) and long-lived (about 75). To avoid experimental bias, donors of different ages were spread randomly across the sequencing lanes. Two additional independent replicas of 1 million unique cDNA reads from the same blood draw were analyzed for two donors (one aged 18 to 29 and one aged 80 or older).

The donors were around 39 Caucasian individuals from Russia, aged roughly 6 to 95 years, who were systemically healthy. Each donor gave around 9.5 milliliters of peripheral blood, collected into EDTA-treated Vacutainer tubes. Ficoll-Paque density-gradient centrifugation was used to isolate PBMCs, with at least 6 million per sample. Total RNA was extracted from PBMCs with Trizol reagent, with at least 5.5 micrograms obtained per sample. The percentages of naive CD45RAhigh/CD27high T cells were determined by flow cytometry on a PBMC aliquot from every donor. About this clonotype: The specificity of this receptor is unknown. Base qualities are missing; no much larger clone stands one base away.

The library was generated by 5' RACE. The listed sequencing device is Illumina HiSeq 2500. A second about 7 to 11 cycle PCR used a sample-barcoded 5' primer and a J-beta primer mix. Each TCR beta cDNA molecule received a unique molecular identifier from a template-switch 5' adaptor carrying 12 random nucleotides. Each sample yielded at least 3 million CDR3-containing paired-end reads. First-strand cDNA was synthesized from all RNA with the Mint cDNA synthesis kit, primed by a TRBC-specific oligonucleotide. Following uracil-DNA glycosylase treatment, all cDNA underwent a first 18-cycle PCR with the universal primers M1SS and BC2_uni_R. Under the source paper's analysis protocol: For normalization, 1 million high-quality reads, each with a distinct molecular identifier, were randomly selected from each sample. Reads with shared molecular identifiers were discarded instead of being binned into consensus sequences. CDR3 identification, clonotype clustering and error correction used MiTCR with a Q25 quality threshold and the strictest error-elimination algorithm. A nonparametric unseen species model with Euler transformation was used to estimate lower-bound total TCR beta diversity. TCRdb reprocessed the public reads (quality trimming at Q25 with fastp, clone calling with MiXCR) and kept in-frame beta chains. Every entry covers one CDR3 protein and lists the most common genes and DNA from its rows. These V and J calls are TCRdb output, not the study's own analysis. For this sample there are some 710,000 distinct CDR3 sequences; 22% appear just once. The leading ten clones occupy around 22% of the sample.

The germline V gene (reference sequence) supplies CDR1 GTSNPN and CDR2 SVGIG. The CDR3 runs 10 residues from the cysteine to the phenylalanine. Kept here is only the CDR3 DNA, which spans 30 bases and is read in frame from base 1. V and J lose 2 bases and 5 bases, and a span of 1 base separates them. Here is what the overall study found, with its caveats: Conclusive comparison of naive and antigen-experienced compartments was prevented by the profiling of bulk unsorted PBMCs. The CMV infection status of donors was not known, potentially confounding age-related changes in expanded clonotypes. Total diversity estimates from one million sequenced T cells were considered lower bounds and underestimates. Compared with the aged group, more naive CD4+ T cells, fewer expanded clones and increased TCR diversity were shown by the long-lived group, suggesting age selection. As age increased, observed TCR beta diversity per million T cells dropped in a roughly linear way, and a significant reduction was already evident by age 40. The percentage of naive T cells measured by flow cytometry correlated strongly with observed TCR beta diversity.

The sequence derives from a man aged 65-85 years in good health. The rearranged segments are TRBV30 and TRBJ2-1; the D gene cannot be resolved reliably. The sample consisted of blood. The nucleotide sequence is TGTGCCTGGAGTAACAATGAGCAGTTCTTC. Its product reads: CAWSNNEQFF.